A single sample gave rise to the 17 T cell receptor beta chains below, sequenced in a study of blood T cell repertoires in COVID-19. Libraries were prepared by immunoSEQ multiplex PCR; TCRdb keeps only in-frame clonotypes and omits some of them. The sample lists hundreds of thousands of clones, roughly nine tenths seen once, with roughly 7.4% in the top ten. The sample comprised peripheral blood. The receptors stem from a woman aged 50 to 65 with COVID-19, enrolled during active disease.

The chain employs TRBV4-1 and TRBJ1-2; 9 positions agree with TRBD1. Per the germline V gene, CDR1 is MGHRA and CDR2 is YSYEKL. After removal of 4 bases from V and 5 bases from J, the junction contained 17 bases not matched to a gene. The CDR3 is made up of 18 amino acids. The DNA for the CDR3 is TGCGCCAGCAGCCGAGAACAGGGGGCGAGTTACAAGCTGTATGGCTACACCTTC. Protein sequence: CASSREQGASYKLYGYTF.

The CDR3 DNA follows: TGCGCCAGCAGCTTGGAGGGAGCCCCGGGACAGGGGATTGGAGGCTACACCTTC. Residues: CASSLEGAPGQGIGGYTF. This chain uses TRBV5-1 with TRBJ1-2; 10 bases agree with TRBD1. The CDR3 totals 18 residues. Germline CDR1 SGHRS, CDR2 YFSETQ. The ends lost 0 bases at V and 8 bases at J; junction bases unmatched: 16.

The chain joins TRBV5-1 to TRBJ2-5; weak D call: TRBD2 (6 bases). V dropped 0 bases and J dropped 2 bases, with 14 bases sitting between them. CDR3 length: 16 residues. Germline lookup yields CDR1 SGHRS and CDR2 YFSETQ. The CDR3 DNA reads TGCGCCAGCAGCTTGGCCGTTGGTAGCGGACAAGAGACCCAGTACTTC. Translating it yields CASSLAVGSGQETQYF.

This chain connects TRBV5-1 to TRBJ1-4; tentatively, D is TRBD1 (5 bases). The V end was cut by 1 base, the J end by 8 bases, with 15 bases between. CDR1 is SGHRS and CDR2 is YFSETQ in the germline V gene. The CDR3 is 15 amino acids. The CDR3 sequence: CASSLNGQGGEKLFF. In nucleotides, the CDR3 is TGCGCCAGCAGCTTGAATGGCCAGGGAGGCGAAAAACTGTTTTTT.

The chain has TRBV3-1 (or the pseudogene TRBV3-2) and TRBJ1-1; D might be TRBD1 (6 bases). This CDR3 comprises 14 residues. Germline CDR1 and CDR2: LGHDT and YNNKEL (reference sequence). The V end lost 4 bases, the J end lost 7 bases, and 16 bases lay between the germline ends. The CDR3 protein is CASSLRAGGHEAFF. The CDR3 DNA sequence: TGTGCCAGCAGCCTGCGCGCGGGGGGACATGAAGCTTTCTTT.

This chain links TRBV9 with TRBJ1-2; TRBD1 aligns across 7 bases. The V and J ends lost 0 bases and 8 bases, in that order; junction bases with no gene match: 4. The length of the CDR3 is 13 residues. Germline loops: CDR1 SGDLS, CDR2 YYNGEE. In nucleotides, the CDR3 is TGTGCCAGCAGCGTAGGGCAGGGGGTAGGCTACACCTTC. Protein: CASSVGQGVGYTF. Looking up the rest from reference TRBV9 and TRBJ1-2 gives the full variable domain: DSGVTQTPKHLITATGQRVTLRCSPRSGDLSVYWYQQSLDQGLQFLIQYYNGEERAKGNILERFSAQQFPDLHSELNLSSLELGDSALYFCASSVGQGVGYTFGSGTRLTVV.

The chain combines TRBV3-1 (or the pseudogene TRBV3-2) with TRBJ2-2; D remains unclear. CDR1 and CDR2 from the germline V gene are LGHDT and YNNKEL (reference sequence). Trimming cost V 2 bases and J 2 bases, with 12 bases left between them. The length of the CDR3 is 16 residues. The CDR3 nucleotides are TGTGCCAGCAGCCAACTAAGCCTTCCAAACACCGGGGAGCTGTTTTTT. Amino acid sequence: CASSQLSLPNTGELFF.

This chain uses TRBV20-1 with TRBJ2-7, with a weak D call TRBD2 (5 bases). CDR1 DFQATT and CDR2 SNEGSKA come from the germline V gene (reference sequence). This CDR3 is 10 amino acids long. With 0 bases removed from V and 11 bases from J, the gap between germline ends came to 8 bases. CDR3 bases: TGCAGTGCTAGAGAGGGGAGAGAGTACTTC. This encodes CSAREGREYF.

This clone was detected ten times or more. The chain is built from TRBV10-3 and TRBJ1-1, with a possible D match to TRBD1 (5 bases). The V gene lost 10 bases and the J gene lost 4 bases, with 19 bases spanning the gap. Per germline, CDR1 ENHRY and CDR2 SYGVKD. There are 14 residues in the CDR3. The CDR3 loop is CATRGWVDSTEAFF. The CDR3 DNA sequence: TGTGCCACACGAGGTTGGGTAGACAGCACTGAAGCTTTCTTT.

V gene TRBV18 combines with J gene TRBJ1-2, with D possibly TRBD1 on 5 matching bases. V gave up 2 bases and J gave up 6 bases, with 10 bases separating them. Germline V gene sequence: CDR1 KGHSH, CDR2 LQKENI. The CDR3 contains 13 residues. The CDR3 nucleotides read TGTGCCAGCTCACCAGCAGGCAGGGATGGCTACACCTTC. Translating gives CASSPAGRDGYTF.

The chain uses TRBV4-2 and TRBJ2-1; TRBD2 is a possible D gene (7 bases). Germline V lookup: CDR1 LGHNA, CDR2 YNFKEQ. The CDR3 length is 17 residues. The ends were cut back, 0 bases at V and 7 bases at J, with 19 bases in the middle. In DNA, the CDR3 is TGTGCCAGCAGCCAAGATCCCCCACGGGGGGCTATAAATGAGCAGTTCTTC. Translating it yields CASSQDPPRGAINEQFF.

This chain uses TRBV28 with TRBJ1-5; 10 positions match TRBD1. The V gene end was trimmed by 2 bases and the J gene end by 5 bases; junction bases not matched to a gene: 3. CDR3 size: 15 residues. The germline V gene encodes CDR1 MDHEN and CDR2 SYDVKM. CDR3 protein: CASSLDGQGDQPQHF. The CDR3 nucleotides read TGTGCCAGCAGTTTAGACGGACAGGGGGATCAGCCCCAGCATTTT. Variable domain in full (rest from reference TRBV28 and TRBJ1-5): DVKVTQSSRYLVKRTGEKVFLECVQDMDHENMFWYRQDPGLGLRLIYFSYDVKMKEKGDIPEGYSVSREKKERFSLILESASTNQTSMYLCASSLDGQGDQPQHFGDGTRLSIL.

The CDR3 sequence: CASSHSYRQGVTEAFF. DNA for the CDR3: TGTGCCAGCTCACACAGCTACAGACAGGGTGTCACTGAAGCTTTCTTT. V gene TRBV18 combines with J gene TRBJ1-1, with 7 bases matching TRBD1. The CDR3 totals 16 residues. CDR1 is KGHSH and CDR2 is LQKENI in the germline V gene. The J segment lost 4 bases and the V segment lost 4 bases, leaving 12 bases of the junction unmatched.

This chain joins TRBV5-6 and TRBJ2-1; TRBD2 agrees at 10 bases. CDR1 SGHDT and CDR2 YYEEEE come from the germline V gene. The CDR3 is made up of 15 amino acids. J was trimmed by 4 bases and V by 4 bases; bases with no gene match: 5. In nucleotides, the CDR3 is TGTGCCAGCAGCCTAGCGGGGGCTTATTACAATGAGCAGTTCTTC. Its protein product is CASSLAGAYYNEQFF.

The chain recombines TRBV3-1 (or the pseudogene TRBV3-2) with TRBJ2-7; 7 nucleotides match TRBD1. The CDR3 spans 15 residues. V lost 0 bases and J lost 7; bases outside the gene matches: 9. Germline V lookup: CDR1 LGHDT, CDR2 YNNKEL (reference sequence). For the CDR3, the DNA is TGTGCCAGCAGCCAAGATCCCTTGACAGGGAGAGAGCAGTACTTC. Translated, it gives CASSQDPLTGREQYF.

The chain carries TRBV7-2 and TRBJ1-5; weak D call: TRBD1 (5 bases). The CDR3 is 13 amino acids. The V gene lost 4 bases and the J gene lost 7 bases, with 11 bases spanning the gap. Germline loops: CDR1 SGHTA, CDR2 FQGNSA. The CDR3 loop reads CASSSQRGQPQHF. The CDR3, as DNA: TGTGCCAGCAGCTCCCAAAGGGGCCAGCCCCAGCATTTT.

This CDR3 is CASSPGAGRADGYTF. CDR3 sequence (DNA): TGTGCCAGCTCACCAGGGGCAGGGAGGGCCGATGGCTACACCTTC. This chain joins TRBV18 and TRBJ1-2; possible D gene TRBD1, 5 bases. Germline CDR1 and CDR2: KGHSH and LQKENI. V was trimmed by 2 bases and J by 6 bases, leaving 16 bases between them. The CDR3 is made up of 15 amino acids.